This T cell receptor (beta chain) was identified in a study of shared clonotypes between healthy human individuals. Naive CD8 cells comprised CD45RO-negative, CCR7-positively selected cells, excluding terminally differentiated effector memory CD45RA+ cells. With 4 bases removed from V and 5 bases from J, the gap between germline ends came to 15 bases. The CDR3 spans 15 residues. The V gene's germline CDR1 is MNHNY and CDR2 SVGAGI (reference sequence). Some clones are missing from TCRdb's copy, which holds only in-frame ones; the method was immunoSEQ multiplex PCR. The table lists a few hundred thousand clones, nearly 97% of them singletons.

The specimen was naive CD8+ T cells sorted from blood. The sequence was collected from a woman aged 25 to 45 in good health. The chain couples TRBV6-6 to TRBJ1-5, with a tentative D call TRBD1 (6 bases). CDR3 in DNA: TGTGCCAGCAGTTGGGGGCAGGGGCGTTATCAGCCCCAGCATTTT. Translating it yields CASSWGQGRYQPQHF.